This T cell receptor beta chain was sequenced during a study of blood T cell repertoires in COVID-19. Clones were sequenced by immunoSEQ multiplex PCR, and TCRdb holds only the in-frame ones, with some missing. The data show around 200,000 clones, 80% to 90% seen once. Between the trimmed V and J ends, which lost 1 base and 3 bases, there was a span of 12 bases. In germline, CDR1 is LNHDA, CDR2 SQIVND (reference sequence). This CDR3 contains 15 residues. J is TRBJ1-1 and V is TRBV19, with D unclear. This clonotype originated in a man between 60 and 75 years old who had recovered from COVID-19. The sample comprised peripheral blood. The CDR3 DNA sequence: TGTGCCAGTAGTATAGTTGGAGCGGCACACACTGAAGCTTTCTTT. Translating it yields CASSIVGAAHTEAFF.